Presented here are 32 T cell receptor beta chains from one specimen sequenced in a study of T-cell memory formation after mild COVID-19. TCRdb reanalysed the 5' RACE reads using MiXCR and keeps one entry per CDR3 protein. The data contain about 240,000 distinct CDR3 sequences, over 9% of them singletons. Sequencing was performed on PBMCs or a T cell subset sorted from them (not recorded which). These receptors all come from a man between 18 and 35 years old who had mild COVID-19 (a few samples of this study predate the infection). Cell type and time point are not known.

This clonotype was detected only a few times. The genes are TRBV5-1 and TRBJ1-1; D remains ambiguous. CDR1 SGHRS and CDR2 YFSETQ come from the germline V gene. Trimming removed 2 bases at V and 5 bases at J, with 13 bases between. The CDR3 spans 14 residues. CDR3 bases: TGCGCCAGCAGCTTCGGGGAGATCCGAACTGAAGCTTTCTTT. It encodes CASSFGEIRTEAFF. The full variable domain, completed using reference TRBV5-1 and TRBJ1-1, is KAGVTQTPRYLIKTRGQQVTLSCSPISGHRSVSWYQQTPGQGLQFLFEYFSETQRNKGNFPGRFSGRQFSNSRSEMNVSTLELGDSALYLCASSFGEIRTEAFFGQGTRLTVV.

This chain links TRBV7-2 with TRBJ1-4; 7 bases are a match to TRBD1. The germline gives CDR1 SGHTA, CDR2 FQGNSA. The CDR3 runs to 14 residues. Losses at the gene ends were 4 bases for V and 7 bases for J; bases not matched to a gene: 6. DNA of the CDR3: TGTGCCAGCAGCTCCCAAGGGGGCGTTGAAAAACTGTTTTTT. Its protein is CASSSQGGVEKLFF.

V is TRBV3-1 and J is TRBJ2-1; TRBD1 matches at 8 bases. CDR1 and CDR2 from the germline V gene are LGHDT and YNNKEL (reference sequence). The J segment lost 8 bases and the V segment lost 1 base, leaving 4 bases of the junction unmatched. This CDR3 is 14 amino acids long. The CDR3 DNA follows: TGTGCCAGCAGCCAAGGACAGGGGTATGATGAGCAGTTCTTC. Translating it yields CASSQGQGYDEQFF.

Only a few counts were recorded for this clonotype. The gene calls are TRBV3-1 and TRBJ2-7; weak D call: TRBD2 (5 bases). CDR3 length: 12 residues. Trimming took 4 bases from V and 6 from J, leaving 10 bases between them. In germline, CDR1 is LGHDT, CDR2 YNNKEL (reference sequence). CDR3 DNA: TGTGCCAGCAGCCTTATTGAGGGCGAGCAGTACTTC. Encoded protein: CASSLIEGEQYF.

This clonotype has more than one count but fewer than ten. The chain has TRBV12-3 or TRBV12-4 and TRBJ1-2; D not resolved. This CDR3 region has 12 residues. The V end lost 5 bases, the J end lost 8 bases, and 12 bases lay between the germline ends. CDR3 sequence: CASSPVVRGYTF. CDR3 bases: TGTGCCAGCAGTCCAGTAGTTCGGGGCTACACCTTC.

This clonotype has at least ten counts. V gene TRBV5-1 combines with J gene TRBJ2-3, with a weak D call TRBD1 (5 bases). The CDR3 totals 15 residues. CDR1 is SGHRS, CDR2 YFSETQ, per germline. V was clipped by 0 bases and J by 6 bases, with 14 bases between them. The chain's CDR3 is CASSLGAGSQDTQYF. CDR3 sequence (DNA): TGCGCCAGCAGCTTGGGAGCAGGGTCCCAGGATACGCAGTATTTT.

This sequence joins TRBV3-1 and TRBJ2-2, with 7 positions matching TRBD1. This CDR3 spans 15 amino acids. J lost 5 bases, V lost 4 bases, and 7 bases had no gene match. The germline V gene has CDR1 LGHDT and CDR2 YNNKEL (reference sequence). CDR3 DNA sequence: TGTGCCAGCAGCCTCGGGACAGCGATAACCGGGGAGCTGTTTTTT. It yields the protein CASSLGTAITGELFF.

The V and J genes are TRBV12-3 or TRBV12-4 and TRBJ2-7; D is ambiguous. The CDR3 is made up of 13 amino acids. The germline V and J ends were trimmed by 9 bases and 2 bases, with 14 bases remaining between them. Written as DNA, the CDR3 is TGTGCCAGTAGCCCCAGTGAGGCCTACGAGCAGTACTTC. Translated, it gives CASSPSEAYEQYF.

This chain joins TRBV5-1 and TRBJ2-2; TRBD1 is a possible D gene (7 bases). Looked up from germline, CDR1 is SGHRS and CDR2 is YFSETQ. Trimming stripped 1 base from V and 4 bases from J, with 11 bases between. The CDR3 is made up of 15 amino acids. The CDR3 region has the DNA TGCGCCAGCAGCTTGCGCGGGGACAGCACCGGGGAGCTGTTTTTT. Its protein product is CASSLRGDSTGELFF.

This clonotype was seen a few times. The chain is built from TRBV20-1 and TRBJ1-6, with 7 bases that match TRBD1. Germline V gene lookup returns CDR1 DFQATT and CDR2 SNEGSKA (reference sequence). Trimming took 0 bases from V and 1 from J; bases not matched to a gene: 3. The CDR3 has 16 residues. The CDR3: CSARDRQGSYNSPLHF. The CDR3 nucleotides are TGCAGTGCTAGAGACCGACAGGGATCCTATAATTCACCCCTCCACTTT.

This clonotype was seen only a few times. The chain has TRBV4-2 and TRBJ2-3; 10 nucleotides line up with TRBD2. Per the germline V gene, CDR1 is LGHNA and CDR2 is YNFKEQ. V lost 4 bases to trimming and J lost 8 bases; unmatched junction nucleotides: 9. The CDR3 consists of 15 residues. CDR3 nucleotide sequence: TGTGCCAGCAGCCTAGAACTAGCGGGGAGACGTACGCAGTATTTT. Its translation: CASSLELAGRRTQYF.

The rearrangement links TRBV2 to TRBJ1-5; D ambiguous. Germline V gene lookup returns CDR1 SNHLY and CDR2 FYNNEI. V was shortened by 4 bases and J by 6 bases, with 13 bases between the two germline ends. The CDR3 consists of 14 residues. The CDR3 sequence is CASSVKGSGQPQHF. The CDR3 DNA is TGTGCCAGCAGTGTGAAGGGTTCGGGTCAGCCCCAGCATTTT.

This sequence joins TRBV18 and TRBJ2-5; weak D call: TRBD1 (5 bases). There are 14 residues in the CDR3. Germline CDR1 and CDR2: KGHSH and LQKENI. The V and J ends lost 2 bases and 5 bases respectively, with 12 bases between them. The CDR3 protein is CASSPGHLGETQYF. The CDR3 nucleotides are TGTGCCAGCTCACCAGGACATCTGGGCGAGACCCAGTACTTC. The complete variable domain, with remaining parts taken from reference TRBV18 and TRBJ2-5, reads NAGVMQNPRHLVRRRGQEARLRCSPMKGHSHVYWYRQLPEEGLKFMVYLQKENIIDESGMPKERFSAEFPKEGPSILRIQQVVRGDSAAYFCASSPGHLGETQYFGPGTRLLVL.

This clonotype has a count of ten or more. This chain joins TRBV7-6 and TRBJ2-3, with 8 nucleotides matching TRBD2. J lost 6 bases, V lost 6 bases, and 11 bases had no gene match. Germline CDR1 is SGHVS and CDR2 is FNYEAQ. The CDR3 is 15 amino acids. The CDR3 here is CASSPTSGGGDTQYF. The CDR3 DNA reads TGTGCCAGCAGTCCTACTAGCGGCGGCGGGGATACGCAGTATTTT.

In this sample, this clonotype turned up a few times. This chain joins TRBV20-1 and TRBJ2-7; 7 bases agree with TRBD2. The CDR3 runs 13 residues. Germline assignment: CDR1 DFQATT and CDR2 SNEGSKA (reference sequence). Germline trimming cut 1 base from V and 5 bases from J; bases unmatched to any gene: 5. The CDR3 loop reads CSARAGGNNEQYV. CDR3 in DNA: TGCAGTGCTAGAGCGGGGGGTAACAACGAGCAGTACGTC.

The chain uses TRBV6-5 and TRBJ1-2, with D possibly being TRBD1 (5 bases). Germline lookup yields CDR1 MNHEY and CDR2 SVGAGI. V was shortened by 0 bases and J by 7 bases, with 12 bases between the two germline ends. The CDR3 sequence is 14 residues long. The CDR3 nucleotides read TGTGCCAGCAGTTACTCGAACAGGTTGCGTGGCTACACCTTC. It specifies CASSYSNRLRGYTF.

The table lists this clonotype with many counts. The CDR3 nucleotides are TGTGCCAGCAGCTTGGGACAGGCCACTGAAGCTTTCTTT. This encodes CASSLGQATEAFF. The V call is TRBV7-2, the J call TRBJ1-1; 8 nucleotides match TRBD1. CDR1 and CDR2 (germline): SGHTA, FQGNSA. This CDR3 contains 13 residues. The V and J ends lost 3 bases and 4 bases, in that order; junction bases with no gene match: 1.

This clonotype was found many times. The chain recombines TRBV11-2 with TRBJ2-1; D is unclear. The germline CDR1 and CDR2 sequences are SGHAT and FQNNGV. This CDR3 comprises 11 residues. V was trimmed by 6 bases and J by 11 bases, leaving 11 bases between them. This chain's CDR3 is CASSFGRQQFF. The CDR3 coding sequence is TGTGCCAGCAGTTTCGGACGTCAGCAGTTCTTC.

This clonotype was detected ten times or more. The CDR3 is CASSPGGGSGANVLTF. The CDR3 coding sequence is TGTGCCAGCAGCCCCGGAGGGGGCTCTGGGGCCAACGTCCTGACTTTC. The J gene is TRBJ2-6, the V gene TRBV12-3 or TRBV12-4, with D possibly being TRBD1 or TRBD2 (6 bases each). This CDR3 region has 16 residues. Trimming removed 6 bases at V and 0 bases at J, with 12 bases between.

This clonotype turned up a few times. J is TRBJ2-1 and V is TRBV11-1; tentatively, D is TRBD1 (6 bases). Per germline, CDR1 SGHAT and CDR2 FQDESV (reference sequence). The CDR3 runs to 14 residues. The V gene lost 5 bases and the J gene lost 2 bases, with 10 bases spanning the gap. CDR3 sequence reads: CASSTGQAYNEQFF. CDR3 sequence (DNA): TGTGCCAGCAGCACAGGGCAGGCCTACAATGAGCAGTTCTTC.

The genes are TRBV4-1 and TRBJ1-6; 8 positions agree with TRBD1. Germline-derived CDR1 and CDR2 are MGHRA and YSYEKL. The CDR3 contains 17 residues. Unmatched junction bases numbered 8, after V lost 5 bases and J lost 2 bases. The CDR3 region has the DNA TGCGCCAGCAGCAGTCGGACAGGGACGACCTATAATTCACCCCTCCACTTT. It yields the protein CASSSRTGTTYNSPLHF.

A few counts support this clonotype. This rearrangement joins TRBV29-1 to TRBJ2-2; D call uncertain. Germline CDR1 SQVTM, CDR2 ANQGSEA. The CDR3 consists of 11 residues. The V end lost 6 bases, the J end lost 4 bases, and 6 bases lay between the germline ends. Written as DNA, the CDR3 is TGCAGCGTGCTGGTCACCGGGGAGCTGTTTTTT. It is translated as CSVLVTGELFF.

V gene TRBV7-2 combines with J gene TRBJ2-2; D possibly uses TRBD1 or TRBD2 (6 bases each). The CDR3 consists of 13 residues. Germline CDR1 and CDR2: SGHTA and FQGNSA. Trimming left V 6 bases short and J 7 bases short, with 12 bases between. CDR3 DNA: TGTGCCAGCAGGAGGGGGGAGTACGGGGAGCTGTTTTTT. Protein sequence: CASRRGEYGELFF.

This rearrangement joins TRBV7-9 to TRBJ1-2; 7 positions match TRBD1. The trim removed 6 bases at V and 5 bases at J, leaving 15 bases unmatched. Germline assignment: CDR1 SEHNR and CDR2 FQNEAQ (reference sequence). The CDR3 extends over 16 amino acids. CDR3 loop: CASSFRNRGEGYGYTF. In DNA, the CDR3 is TGTGCCAGCAGTTTCAGAAACAGGGGAGAAGGATATGGCTACACCTTC.

V gene TRBV7-6 combines with J gene TRBJ2-2, with 9 bases lining up with TRBD2. Trimming removed 5 bases from V and 5 bases from J; junction bases left unmatched: 9. The CDR3 is made up of 16 amino acids. From germline, CDR1 is SGHVS and CDR2 FNYEAQ. The CDR3 DNA is TGTGCCAGCAGCCAGGGAGCGGGGGGCCAGACCGGGGAGCTGTTTTTT. Protein: CASSQGAGGQTGELFF.

This rearrangement joins TRBV28 to TRBJ1-1; 7 bases map to TRBD1. The CDR3 length is 15 residues. CDR1 is MDHEN and CDR2 is SYDVKM in the germline V gene. The V segment lost 3 bases and the J segment 4 bases; nucleotides outside the gene matches: 8. The DNA for the CDR3 is TGTGCCAGCAGTTTGGCCAGGCAGGGGGGCACTGAAGCTTTCTTT. Translated: CASSLARQGGTEAFF.

This clonotype was seen a handful of times. This sequence joins TRBV4-3 and TRBJ1-3; D ambiguous. CDR1 is LGHNA, CDR2 YSLEER, per germline. CDR3 length equals 14 residues. Trimming stripped 1 base from V and 4 bases from J, with 8 bases between. The CDR3 coding sequence is TGCGCCAGCAGCCAAGGGAATGGGGGAAACACCATATATTTT. Translation gives CASSQGNGGNTIYF.

The V gene is TRBV24-1, the J gene TRBJ1-5; D unresolved. This CDR3 has 10 amino acids. Trimming left V 12 bases short and J 5 bases short, with 7 bases between. Germline CDR1 is KGHDR and CDR2 is SFDVKD. CDR3 bases: TGTGCCCGAACGGATCAGCCCCAGCATTTT. Its protein product is CARTDQPQHF.

This clonotype turned up a few times. The V and J genes are TRBV6-6 and TRBJ1-3; 8 nucleotides match TRBD1. V lost 2 bases and J lost 3; bases outside the gene matches: 12. Germline CDR1 is MNHNY and CDR2 is SVGAGI (reference sequence). There are 18 residues in the CDR3. CDR3 coding DNA: TGTGCCAGCAGTTACCCAACTAGGCAGGGGGCTTATGGAAACACCATATATTTT. Translating it yields CASSYPTRQGAYGNTIYF.

This sequence joins TRBV20-1 and TRBJ2-3; D is uncertain. This CDR3 spans 14 amino acids. V lost 3 bases, J lost 2 bases, and 12 bases lay in between. Germline CDR1 is DFQATT and CDR2 is SNEGSKA (reference sequence). CDR3 in amino acids: CSARAVLFTDTQYF. The DNA for the CDR3 is TGCAGTGCTAGGGCCGTTCTATTCACAGATACGCAGTATTTT.

The V call is TRBV5-1, the J call TRBJ1-1, with 9 bases fitting TRBD1. The CDR3 spans 15 residues. Germline CDR1 and CDR2: SGHRS and YFSETQ. Unmatched junction bases numbered 7, after V lost 3 bases and J lost 4 bases. The DNA for the CDR3 is TGCGCCAGCAGCTGGTCGGGACAGGGAGGCACTGAAGCTTTCTTT. Translation: CASSWSGQGGTEAFF.

The chain employs TRBV5-6 and TRBJ1-6, with TRBD1 matching over 8 bases. Germline V gene data show CDR1 as SGHDT and CDR2 as YYEEEE. The V and J ends lost 2 bases and 6 bases, in that order; junction bases with no gene match: 4. CDR3 length equals 15 residues. This chain's CDR3 is CASSFQGASNSPLHF. CDR3 nucleotide sequence: TGTGCCAGCAGCTTTCAGGGGGCGTCTAATTCACCCCTCCACTTT.